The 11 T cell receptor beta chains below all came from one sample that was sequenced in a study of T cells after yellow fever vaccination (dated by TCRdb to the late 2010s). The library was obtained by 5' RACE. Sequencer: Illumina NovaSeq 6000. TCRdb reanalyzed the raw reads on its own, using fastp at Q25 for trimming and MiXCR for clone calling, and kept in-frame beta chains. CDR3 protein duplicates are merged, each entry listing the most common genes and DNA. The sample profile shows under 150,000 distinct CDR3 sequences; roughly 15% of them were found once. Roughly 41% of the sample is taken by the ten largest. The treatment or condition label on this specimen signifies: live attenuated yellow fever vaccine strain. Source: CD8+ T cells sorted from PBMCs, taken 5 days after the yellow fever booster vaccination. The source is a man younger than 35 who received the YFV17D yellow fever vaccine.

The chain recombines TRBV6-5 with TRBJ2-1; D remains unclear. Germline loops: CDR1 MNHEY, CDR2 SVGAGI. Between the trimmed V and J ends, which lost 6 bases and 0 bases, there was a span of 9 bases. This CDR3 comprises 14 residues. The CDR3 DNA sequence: TGTGCCAGCAGCCCGACGGGCTCCTACAATGAGCAGTTCTTC. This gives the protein CASSPTGSYNEQFF.

CDR3 in amino acids: CASTPYGTRYTEAFF. CDR3 nucleotides: TGTGCCAGCACCCCCTACGGGACCCGTTACACTGAAGCTTTCTTT. The chain recombines TRBV6-6 with TRBJ1-1, with D perhaps matching TRBD1 (5 bases). Germline V lookup: CDR1 MNHNY, CDR2 SVGAGI (reference sequence). Trimming cost V 7 bases and J 3 bases, with 18 bases left between them. The CDR3 has 15 amino acids.

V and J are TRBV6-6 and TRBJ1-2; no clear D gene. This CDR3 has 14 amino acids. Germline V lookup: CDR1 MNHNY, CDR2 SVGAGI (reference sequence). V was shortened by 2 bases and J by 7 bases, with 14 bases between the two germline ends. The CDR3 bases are TGTGCCAGCAGTTACAGCGCGAGGCGGGGTGGCTACACCTTC. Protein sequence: CASSYSARRGGYTF.

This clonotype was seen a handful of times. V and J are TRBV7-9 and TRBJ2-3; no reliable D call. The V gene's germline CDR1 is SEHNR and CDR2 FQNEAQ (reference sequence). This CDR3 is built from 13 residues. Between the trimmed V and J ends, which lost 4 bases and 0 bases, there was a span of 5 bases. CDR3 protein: CASSSMSTDTQYF. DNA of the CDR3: TGTGCCAGCAGCTCCATGAGCACAGATACGCAGTATTTT.

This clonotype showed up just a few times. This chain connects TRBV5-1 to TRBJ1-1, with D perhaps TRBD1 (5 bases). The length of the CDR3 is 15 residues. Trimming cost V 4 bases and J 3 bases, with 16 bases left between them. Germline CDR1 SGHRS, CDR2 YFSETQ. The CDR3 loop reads CASSIERLGDTEAFF. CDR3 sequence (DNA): TGCGCCAGCAGCATCGAAAGATTAGGGGACACTGAAGCTTTCTTT. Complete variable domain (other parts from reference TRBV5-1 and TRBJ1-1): KAGVTQTPRYLIKTRGQQVTLSCSPISGHRSVSWYQQTPGQGLQFLFEYFSETQRNKGNFPGRFSGRQFSNSRSEMNVSTLELGDSALYLCASSIERLGDTEAFFGQGTRLTVV.

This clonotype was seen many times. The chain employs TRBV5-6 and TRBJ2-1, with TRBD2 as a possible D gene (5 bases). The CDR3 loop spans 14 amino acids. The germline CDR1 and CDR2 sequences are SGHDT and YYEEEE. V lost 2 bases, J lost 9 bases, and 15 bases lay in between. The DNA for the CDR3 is TGTGCCAGCAGCTTTGGTCATTATCGGGGTGAGCAGTTCTTC. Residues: CASSFGHYRGEQFF.

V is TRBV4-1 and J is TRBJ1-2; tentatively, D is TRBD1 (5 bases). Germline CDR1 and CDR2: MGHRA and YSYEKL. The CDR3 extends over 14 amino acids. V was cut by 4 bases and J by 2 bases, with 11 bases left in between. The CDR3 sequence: CASSPPNRNYGYTF. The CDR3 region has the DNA TGCGCCAGCAGCCCGCCCAACAGGAACTATGGCTACACCTTC.

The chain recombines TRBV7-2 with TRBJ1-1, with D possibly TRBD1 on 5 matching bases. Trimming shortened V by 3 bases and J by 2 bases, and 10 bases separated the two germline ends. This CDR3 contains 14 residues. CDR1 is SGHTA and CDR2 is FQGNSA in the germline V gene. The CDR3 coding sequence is TGTGCCAGCAGCTTCCTGACAGTAAACACTGAAGCTTTCTTT. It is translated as CASSFLTVNTEAFF.

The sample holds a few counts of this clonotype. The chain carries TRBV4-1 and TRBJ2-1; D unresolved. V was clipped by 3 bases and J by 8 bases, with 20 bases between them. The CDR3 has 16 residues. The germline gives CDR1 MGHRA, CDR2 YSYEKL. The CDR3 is CASSHKSASSIDEQFF. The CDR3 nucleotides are TGCGCCAGCAGCCACAAGTCAGCCAGCAGTATCGATGAGCAGTTCTTC.

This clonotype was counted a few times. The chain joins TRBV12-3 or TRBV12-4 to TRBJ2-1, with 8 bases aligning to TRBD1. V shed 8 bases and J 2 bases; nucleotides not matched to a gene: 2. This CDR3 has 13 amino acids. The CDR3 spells CASSTGAYNEQFF. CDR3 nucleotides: TGTGCCAGCTCGACAGGGGCCTACAATGAGCAGTTCTTC.

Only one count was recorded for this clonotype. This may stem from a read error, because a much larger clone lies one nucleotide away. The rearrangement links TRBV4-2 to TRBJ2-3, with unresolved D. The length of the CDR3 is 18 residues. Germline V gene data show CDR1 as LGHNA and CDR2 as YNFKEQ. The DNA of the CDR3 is TGTGACAGCAGCCAAGATGGGCCCCTCCCGCGACTGTTAGATACGCAGTATTTT. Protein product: CDSSQDGPLPRLLDTQYF.